Following are 22 T cell receptor beta chains from one sample sequenced in a study of T cell repertoires in cytomegalovirus infection (dated by TCRdb to 2018 to 2020). The instrument given in TCRdb is Illumina HiSeq 1500. Using fastp trimming at Q25 and MiXCR clonotype assembly, TCRdb reanalyzed the public sequencing data and kept in-frame beta chains. Rows are combined by CDR3 protein, so each entry shows the most common genes and DNA. The sample table shows 400,000 or so distinct CDR3 sequences, and roughly a third are seen once. Roughly an eighth of the sample is held by the ten biggest clonotypes. Source material: PBMCs. Receptor source: a human donor in good health (CMV status not recorded). Some clones in this sample may be carry-over from other donors' samples.

The chain carries TRBV20-1 and TRBJ1-1; D uncertain. The CDR3 is made up of 13 amino acids. Trimming shortened V by 3 bases and J by 2 bases, and 10 bases separated the two germline ends. From germline, CDR1 is DFQATT and CDR2 SNEGSKA (reference sequence). CDR3 region: CSASSNRNTEAFF. The CDR3 DNA sequence: TGCAGTGCTAGCTCCAACAGAAACACTGAAGCTTTCTTT.

This clonotype is a singleton in its sample. The rearrangement links TRBV2 to TRBJ1-3; unclear D gene. Germline V gene data show CDR1 as SNHLY and CDR2 as FYNNEI. CDR3 length: 12 residues. Trimming removed 7 bases at V and 4 bases at J, with 8 bases between. CDR3 sequence reads: CASNVKGNTIYF. CDR3 in DNA: TGTGCCAGCAATGTAAAGGGAAACACCATATATTTT.

V usage is TRBV5-1 and J usage is TRBJ2-7; D gene ambiguous. CDR1 and CDR2 (germline): SGHRS, YFSETQ. The V end lost 0 bases, the J end lost 5 bases, and 21 bases lay between the germline ends. The CDR3 covers 17 residues. The CDR3 region has the DNA TGCGCCAGCAGCTTGGAGGAAAGGCCCCCTATTTTGGACGAGCAGTACTTC. Residues: CASSLEERPPILDEQYF.

This clonotype was observed at least ten times. This rearrangement joins TRBV7-8 to TRBJ2-3, with D perhaps matching TRBD2 (6 bases). V lost 8 bases and J 4 bases, leaving 19 bases between the germline ends. Germline assignment: CDR1 SGHVS and CDR2 FQNEAQ. CDR3 length equals 15 residues. The CDR3 sequence: CASLRLVGFPDTQYF. CDR3 sequence (DNA): TGTGCCAGCTTACGACTAGTAGGTTTTCCAGATACGCAGTATTTT.

The chain carries TRBV12-3 or TRBV12-4 and TRBJ2-3; D remains ambiguous. Trimming cost V 3 bases and J 0 bases, with 10 bases left between them. There are 15 residues in the CDR3. In nucleotides, the CDR3 is TGTGCCAGCAGTTTTGGTGGGTCTAGCACAGATACGCAGTATTTT. Translation: CASSFGGSSTDTQYF.

The V gene is TRBV27, the J gene TRBJ1-5, with D possibly being TRBD1 (5 bases). The germline V and J ends were trimmed by 6 bases and 5 bases, with 14 bases remaining between them. The CDR3 totals 14 residues. The germline V gene has CDR1 MNHEY and CDR2 SMNVEV (reference sequence). The CDR3 reads CASSPDSPYQPQHF. CDR3 bases: TGTGCCAGCAGCCCCGACAGTCCATATCAGCCCCAGCATTTT.

V usage is TRBV28 and J usage is TRBJ2-7; TRBD1 matches 9 bases. Looked up from germline, CDR1 is MDHEN and CDR2 is SYDVKM. V was clipped by 3 bases and J by 3 bases; unmatched bases: 3. This CDR3 is built from 14 residues. The CDR3 loop is CASSFEGQGYEQYF. The CDR3 region has the DNA TGTGCCAGCAGTTTTGAGGGACAGGGCTACGAGCAGTACTTC.

In its sample, this clonotype was seen a few times. This rearrangement joins TRBV6-6 to TRBJ2-7; D uncertain. CDR1 MNHNY and CDR2 SVGAGI come from the germline V gene (reference sequence). V lost 5 bases and J lost 3, with 11 bases in between. The CDR3 has 13 amino acids. CDR3 in amino acids: CASSAVHLYEQYF. In DNA, the CDR3 is TGTGCCAGCAGTGCAGTCCACCTCTACGAGCAGTACTTC.

Comment on this clonotype: A much larger clone differs from this one at a single base, so this may be a read error. The gene calls are TRBV6-8 and TRBJ2-1, with 8 bases lining up with TRBD1. Germline V gene lookup returns CDR1 MNHGY and CDR2 SAAAGT. This CDR3 comprises 17 residues. CDR3 amino acids: CVSSVNSRGQTYNEQFF. CDR3 sequence (DNA): TGTGTCAGCAGTGTCAATTCCAGGGGGCAGACCTACAATGAGCAGTTCTTC.

This chain uses TRBV11-3 with TRBJ1-1, with unresolved D. This CDR3 has 14 residues. The V and J ends lost 2 bases and 1 base respectively, with 8 bases between them. Germline CDR1 reads SGHNT; CDR2 reads YENEEA. The CDR3 DNA sequence: TGTGCCAGCAGCTTAAACGGGGAGAACACTGAAGCTTTCTTT. Residues: CASSLNGENTEAFF.

This clonotype was found a few times. This chain links TRBV14 with TRBJ1-1; no clear D. The CDR3 is 14 residues long. The germline gives CDR1 SGHDN, CDR2 FVKESK. V lost 4 bases and J lost 4, with 13 bases in between. CDR3 bases: TGTGCCAGCAGCCGAACTTCCGGGAGCACTGAAGCTTTCTTT. The encoded protein is CASSRTSGSTEAFF.

The rearrangement uses TRBV6-5 and TRBJ2-7, with 7 positions matching TRBD1. Germline CDR1 is MNHEY and CDR2 is SVGAGI. The CDR3 sequence is 14 residues long. V was clipped by 0 bases and J by 5 bases; unmatched bases: 4. CDR3 nucleotide sequence: TGTGCCAGCAGTTACTCAGCAGGGGGACACGAGCAGTACTTC. Its translation: CASSYSAGGHEQYF.

The chain is built from TRBV7-6 and TRBJ2-2; D possibly corresponds to TRBD2 (5 bases). Germline V gene data show CDR1 as SGHVS and CDR2 as FNYEAQ. The V and J ends lost 5 bases and 2 bases respectively, with 24 bases between them. This CDR3 has 19 residues. CDR3 bases: TGTGCCAGCAGCCACCCGAGAAAGGAGGAGAGACTTAACACCGGGGAGCTGTTTTTT. Protein sequence: CASSHPRKEERLNTGELFF.

This clonotype has only a few counts. The CDR3 region is CASSSPRTGTGNTGELFF. The DNA of the CDR3 is TGTGCCAGCAGCTCACCCCGTACCGGGACAGGGAACACCGGGGAGCTGTTTTTT. The V and J genes are TRBV7-9 and TRBJ2-2; 8 bases are shared with TRBD1. CDR1 and CDR2 from the germline V gene are SEHNR and FQNEAQ (reference sequence). The CDR3 contains 18 residues. V lost 4 bases to trimming and J lost 1 base; unmatched junction nucleotides: 11. Filled out from reference TRBV7-9 and TRBJ2-2, the complete variable domain reads DTGVSQNPRHKITKRGQNVTFRCDPISEHNRLYWYRQTLGQGPEFLTYFQNEAQLEKSRLLSDRFSAERPKGSFSTLEIQRTEQGDSAMYLCASSSPRTGTGNTGELFFGEGSRLTVL.

This clonotype was recorded many times. The chain carries TRBV15 and TRBJ1-1; D remains unclear. V was trimmed by 4 bases and J by 6 bases, leaving 12 bases between them. Germline lookup yields CDR1 LNHNV and CDR2 YYDKDF (reference sequence). The CDR3 is made up of 13 amino acids. CDR3 DNA sequence: TGTGCCACCAGCATTCAGGCTTCGGCTGAAGCTTTCTTT. It translates to CATSIQASAEAFF.

The rearrangement uses TRBV20-1 and TRBJ2-7; possibly TRBD1 for D (6 bases). This CDR3 spans 15 amino acids. The germline V gene has CDR1 DFQATT and CDR2 SNEGSKA (reference sequence). V dropped 0 bases and J dropped 0 bases, with 12 bases sitting between them. Here the CDR3 reads CSAREPGHLSYEQYF. In DNA, the CDR3 is TGCAGTGCTAGAGAACCGGGACACCTCTCCTACGAGCAGTACTTC.

Written as DNA, the CDR3 is TGTGCCAGCAGCATCCGGGACTATGGCTACACCTTC. It translates to CASSIRDYGYTF. This chain connects TRBV13 to TRBJ1-2; D not certain. Germline loops: CDR1 PRHDT, CDR2 FYEKMQ (reference sequence). Trimming removed 5 bases at V and 3 bases at J, with 7 bases between. The CDR3 covers 12 residues.

This clonotype showed up just once. The chain is built from TRBV24-1 and TRBJ1-5; a possible D gene is TRBD1 (5 bases). Trimming removed 3 bases at V and 4 bases at J, with 12 bases between. Germline loops: CDR1 KGHDR, CDR2 SFDVKD. The CDR3 contains 15 residues. CDR3 DNA sequence: TGTGCCACCAGTGATCCGGGGCGCGGGAATCAGCCCCAGCATTTT. It encodes CATSDPGRGNQPQHF.

This clonotype was counted a few times. The gene calls are TRBV6-1 and TRBJ1-6, with D perhaps matching TRBD1 (5 bases). Trimming removed 2 bases from V and 19 bases from J, with 12 bases in between. The CDR3 is 11 amino acids. Germline V lookup: CDR1 MNHNS, CDR2 SASEGT. The CDR3 protein is CASSERGQLHF. In nucleotides, the CDR3 is TGTGCCAGCAGTGAAAGGGGCCAGTTACACTTT.

As regards this clonotype: Mismatch with germline at one junction end may stem from a read error. The rearrangement joins TRBV4-3 to TRBJ1-4, with D hard to call. This CDR3 is 17 amino acids long. Germline V gives CDR1 LGHNA, CDR2 YSLEER. The CDR3 loop is CSSSQEVFGGFNEKLFF. The CDR3 bases are TGCTCCAGCAGCCAAGAAGTATTCGGCGGGTTTAATGAAAAACTGTTTTTT.

This clonotype came up many times. J is TRBJ2-1 and V is TRBV7-8, with TRBD1 matching over 10 bases. Germline assignment: CDR1 SGHVS and CDR2 FQNEAQ. CDR3 length equals 15 residues. J gave up 7 bases and V 5 bases, and 8 bases lay outside the gene matches. CDR3 DNA: TGTGCCAGCAGCCCCGGACAGGGGGGTCGAAATGAGCAGTTCTTC. Encoded protein: CASSPGQGGRNEQFF.

About this clonotype itself: Since a much larger clone is just one base distant, this may be a read error. Without the conserved terminal phenylalanine or tryptophan, this CDR3 likely stems from a read error. The rearrangement uses TRBV2 and TRBJ2-7; 7 bases agree with TRBD1. This CDR3 comprises 12 residues. Looked up from germline, CDR1 is SNHLY and CDR2 is FYNNEI. Losses at the gene ends were 5 bases for V and 3 bases for J; bases not matched to a gene: 1. CDR3 DNA sequence: TGTGCCAGCAGTTGGGACAGCTACGAGCAGTACTTA. This translates into CASSWDSYEQYL.